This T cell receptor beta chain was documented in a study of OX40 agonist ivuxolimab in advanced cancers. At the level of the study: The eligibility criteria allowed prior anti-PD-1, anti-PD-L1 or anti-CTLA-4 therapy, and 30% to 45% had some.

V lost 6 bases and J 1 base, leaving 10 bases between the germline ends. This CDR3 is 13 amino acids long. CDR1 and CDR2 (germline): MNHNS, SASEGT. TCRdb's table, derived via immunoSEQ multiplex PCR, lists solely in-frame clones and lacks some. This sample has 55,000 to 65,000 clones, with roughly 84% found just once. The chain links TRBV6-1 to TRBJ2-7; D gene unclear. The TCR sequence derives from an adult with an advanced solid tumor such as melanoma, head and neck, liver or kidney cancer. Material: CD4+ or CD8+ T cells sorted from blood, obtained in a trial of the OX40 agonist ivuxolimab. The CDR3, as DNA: TGTGCCAGCAGGGGGTACACGTCCTACGAGCAGTACTTC. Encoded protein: CASRGYTSYEQYF.